This TCR beta chain was sequenced in a study of T cell responses to AZD1222 COVID-19 vaccine. Produced via immunoSEQ multiplex PCR; TCRdb's table is partial and in-frame only. The table lists about 97,000 clones, roughly 91% of them singletons. V was cut by 5 bases and J by 7 bases, with 11 bases left in between. The CDR3 covers 12 residues. Looked up from germline, CDR1 is SGHAT and CDR2 is FQNNGV. Study-level results: Possibly, clonal diversity was underestimated; donors were largely white British and included more females.

In the case of this clone: Its antigen is undetermined.

The input for sequencing was peripheral blood, taken on day 0 of AZD1222 vaccination. The chain combines TRBV11-2 with TRBJ1-1; D ambiguous. This TCR was sampled from an adult in good health. The CDR3, as DNA: TGTGCCAGCAGCCCGCCGGGCCGTGAAGCTTTCTTT. It translates to CASSPPGREAFF. The full variable domain, in which reference TRBV11-2 and TRBJ1-1 provide the parts outside the CDR3, is EAGVAQSPRYKIIEKRQSVAFWCNPISGHATLYWYQQILGQGPKLLIQFQNNGVVDDSQLPKDRFSAERLKGVDSTLKIQPAKLEDSAVYLCASSPPGREAFFGQGTRLTVV.